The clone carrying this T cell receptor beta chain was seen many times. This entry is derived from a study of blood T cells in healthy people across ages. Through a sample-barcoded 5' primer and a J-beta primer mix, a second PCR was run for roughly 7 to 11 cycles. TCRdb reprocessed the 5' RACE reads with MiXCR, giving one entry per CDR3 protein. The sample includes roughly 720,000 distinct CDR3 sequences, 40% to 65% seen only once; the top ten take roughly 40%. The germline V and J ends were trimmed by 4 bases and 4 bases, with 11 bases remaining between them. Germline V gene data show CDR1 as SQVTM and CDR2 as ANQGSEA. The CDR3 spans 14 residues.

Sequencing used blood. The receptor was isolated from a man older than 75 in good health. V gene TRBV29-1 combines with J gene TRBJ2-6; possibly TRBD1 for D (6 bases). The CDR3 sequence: CSVGAGVGANVLTF. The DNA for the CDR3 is TGCAGCGTTGGAGCAGGGGTGGGGGCCAACGTCCTGACTTTC.